The rows below give T cell receptor beta chains drawn from one sample of a study of blood T cell repertoires in COVID-19. Libraries were prepared by immunoSEQ multiplex PCR; TCRdb keeps only in-frame clonotypes and omits some of them. The profile shows some 96,000 clones, about 80% of them singletons. Sequenced sample: peripheral blood. The source is a man between 65 and 80 years old with active or convalescent COVID-19. CDR3s include the opening cysteine and the closing phenylalanine or tryptophan. The D gene is left open where the match is weak. The size of a clone is reported for some rows only, either as once, few or many, or as a class for expanded clones.

j_gene	abundance	d_gene	len	v_gene	CDR3aa	CDR3nt
TRBJ2-5	-	-	13	TRBV27	CASRDWLSETQYF	TGTGCCAGCAGGGACTGGCTCAGCGAGACCCAGTACTTC
TRBJ1-2	-	-	14	TRBV19	CASSSLAGSYGYTF	TGTGCCAGTAGTTCCCTCGCGGGCTCCTATGGCTACACCTTC
TRBJ1-6	-	-	15	TRBV4-3	CASSQAQRNNSPLHF	TGCGCCAGCAGCCAGGCACAGAGAAATAATTCACCCCTCCACTTT
TRBJ1-2	-	TRBD1	14	TRBV28	CASSSEQGNYGYTF	TGTGCCAGCAGTTCCGAACAGGGGAACTATGGCTACACCTTC
TRBJ2-7	many	TRBD1	14	TRBV30	CACQPRTGLIEQYF	TGTGCCTGCCAACCACGGACAGGGCTTATCGAGCAGTACTTC
TRBJ2-7	-	-	14	TRBV19	CASSQQQGSYEQYF	TGTGCCAGTAGTCAACAGCAGGGGTCCTACGAGCAGTACTTC
TRBJ2-3	-	-	13	TRBV6-2/TRBV6-3	CASSSYSTDTQYF	TGTGCCAGCAGTTCCTATAGCACAGATACGCAGTATTTT
TRBJ2-2	-	TRBD1	15	TRBV24-1	CATSSTGDRTGELFF	TGTGCCACCAGTTCCACAGGGGATAGGACCGGGGAGCTGTTTTTT
TRBJ2-7	-	-	18	TRBV25-1	CASSELRRSGGGAREQYF	TGTGCCAGCAGTGAATTGCGCCGCTCCGGAGGGGGGGCGCGGGAGCAGTACTTC
TRBJ1-4	-	-	16	TRBV7-9	CASSSGVAGLNEKLFF	TGTGCCAGCAGCTCAGGAGTAGCAGGGCTTAATGAAAAACTGTTTTTT
TRBJ2-5	-	TRBD2	18	TRBV24-1	CATSDHPGGRYSQETQYF	TGTGCCACCAGTGACCACCCTGGCGGGAGGTATTCCCAAGAGACCCAGTACTTC
TRBJ2-7	-	-	15	TRBV14	CASSQSRQTPYEQYF	TGTGCCAGCAGCCAAAGCCGACAGACCCCCTACGAGCAGTACTTC
TRBJ2-1	-	TRBD2	15	TRBV19	CASSIFLREGDEQFF	TGTGCCAGTAGTATATTTCTACGGGAGGGCGATGAGCAGTTCTTC
TRBJ2-1	-	-	13	TRBV7-3	CASSRGGDNEQFF	TGTGCCAGCAGCAGAGGAGGGGACAATGAGCAGTTCTTC
TRBJ2-5	-	-	16	TRBV6-2/TRBV6-3	CASSYPTGTNWETQYF	TGTGCCAGCAGTTACCCTACAGGGACCAACTGGGAGACCCAGTACTTC
TRBJ1-6	medium-sized	-	16	TRBV21-1	CASSKDRDRGDSPLHF	TGTGCCAGCAGCAAGGACCGGGACAGGGGGGACTCACCCCTCCACTTT
TRBJ2-1	-	-	15	TRBV6-5	CASSYSSDPYNEQFF	TGTGCCAGCAGTTACTCTAGCGACCCCTACAATGAGCAGTTCTTC
TRBJ1-2	-	-	12	TRBV6-5	CASSPRTEGYTF	TGTGCCAGCAGTCCCCGGACAGAAGGCTACACCTTC
TRBJ2-3	-	-	12	TRBV5-4	CASSSLTDTQYF	TGTGCCAGCAGCTCCCTCACAGATACGCAGTATTTT
TRBJ2-5	-	-	13	TRBV12-3/TRBV12-4	CASSLGLMETQYF	TGTGCCAGCTCCCTGGGCCTTATGGAGACCCAGTACTTC
TRBJ2-7	-	TRBD1	15	TRBV15	CATSMRQGIYYEQYF	TGTGCCACCAGCATGAGACAGGGGATTTACTACGAGCAGTACTTC
TRBJ2-5	-	TRBD2	17	TRBV5-6	CASSFGTSGGARKTQYF	TGTGCCAGCAGCTTTGGGACTAGCGGGGGGGCCAGGAAGACCCAGTACTTC
TRBJ2-5	-	TRBD2	17	TRBV14	CASSQELGAGGQETQYF	TGTGCCAGCAGCCAAGAGTTGGGAGCGGGAGGGCAAGAGACCCAGTACTTC
TRBJ1-1	-	-	13	TRBV12-3/TRBV12-4	CASSPQLGAEAFF	TGTGCCAGCAGCCCACAGCTCGGGGCTGAAGCTTTCTTT
TRBJ1-1	many	TRBD1	15	TRBV7-8	CASSLPGQVHTEAFF	TGTGCCAGCAGCTTACCGGGACAGGTTCACACTGAAGCTTTCTTT
TRBJ1-1	-	-	14	TRBV29-1	CSVGSGHMNTEAFF	TGCAGCGTTGGTTCGGGACATATGAACACTGAAGCTTTCTTT
TRBJ2-7	-	TRBD1	15	TRBV5-4	CASSTAGGWGNEQYF	TGTGCCAGCAGCACGGCAGGGGGATGGGGAAACGAGCAGTACTTC
TRBJ2-2	-	-	14	TRBV2	CASRVLGAGGELFF	TGTGCCAGCAGGGTCTTAGGGGCCGGCGGGGAGCTGTTTTTT
TRBJ2-7	-	TRBD1	15	TRBV9	CASSVGAGQAYEQYF	TGTGCCAGCAGCGTGGGGGCGGGACAGGCCTACGAGCAGTACTTC
TRBJ2-1	-	-	13	TRBV27	CASSSITTRQKFF	TGTGCCAGCAGTTCAATAACGACTAGACAAAAGTTCTTC
TRBJ2-7	-	-	12	TRBV5-1	CASSLDRGEQYF	TGCGCCAGCAGCTTGGACCGGGGCGAGCAGTACTTC
TRBJ1-5	-	-	14	TRBV19	CASSIVNSNQPQHF	TGTGCCAGTAGTATAGTAAATTCCAATCAGCCCCAGCATTTT
TRBJ2-7	-	-	13	TRBV10-3	CATSGVNSYEQYF	TGTGCCACCTCAGGGGTAAACTCGTACGAGCAGTACTTC